This is a list of T cell receptor beta chains from one sample in a study of blood T cell repertoires in COVID-19. Sequencing used immunoSEQ multiplex PCR; TCRdb keeps in-frame clones, though not all of them. The sample includes roughly 180,000 clones, more than 75% of them seen just once. The sample consisted of peripheral blood. The receptors originated from a woman between 45 and 60 years old with COVID-19, enrolled during active disease. The CDR3 runs from the conserved cysteine through the conserved F or W.

v_call	j_call	cdr3_aa
TRBV19	TRBJ1-5	CASSRGQGANQPQHF
TRBV5-5	TRBJ1-1	CASSLVPGTNTEAFF
TRBV3-1/TRBV3-2	TRBJ2-7	CASTQGTSGHEQYF
TRBV4-1	TRBJ1-2	CASSRPGMDYGYTF
TRBV19	TRBJ1-6	CASTAGGNSPLHF
TRBV4-2	TRBJ1-2	CASSQERGRNYGYTF
TRBV7-9	TRBJ1-2	CASSPRDKSGYTF
TRBV27	TRBJ2-7	CASSPLQGFYEQYF
TRBV5-1	TRBJ2-2	CASSLIVQGNTGELFF
TRBV12-1	TRBJ2-6	CASSFAIKAGANVLTF
TRBV19	TRBJ1-3	CASKSGGAAGNTIYF
TRBV7-2	TRBJ2-3	CASSPDYRDTQYF
TRBV6-1	TRBJ1-6	CASSEVRDSPLHF
TRBV29-1	TRBJ1-1	CSVAGVLNTEAFF
TRBV5-1	TRBJ1-1	CASSLGEGGTEAFF
TRBV30	TRBJ1-5	CAWSTGSQPQHF
TRBV6-2/TRBV6-3	TRBJ2-5	CASSYSWGPPQETQYF
TRBV5-6	TRBJ2-7	CASSAGGYEQYF
TRBV7-6	TRBJ2-1	CASSSSLGYRGRNNEQFF
TRBV7-9	TRBJ2-7	CASSPRGPPAGQYF
TRBV11-2	TRBJ2-7	CASSLEVRGVFEQYF
TRBV4-2	TRBJ1-2	CASSQEDRGNYGYTF
TRBV5-4	TRBJ2-7	CASSLGGGGGSYEQYF
TRBV3-1/TRBV3-2	TRBJ2-2	CASSQVQRELFF
TRBV4-2	TRBJ1-1	CASSQVKQGGVNTEAFF
TRBV5-1	TRBJ1-4	CASRQDPNEKLFF
TRBV2	TRBJ2-3	CASSEALTDTQYF
TRBV10-2	TRBJ1-6	CASSEKVRDNSPLHF
TRBV24-1	TRBJ2-1	CATSDPRKEIPNEQFF
TRBV9	TRBJ2-3	CASSDPLAETSTDTQYF
TRBV20-1	TRBJ1-2	CSASNRAGGYTF
TRBV11-2	TRBJ2-7	CASSLATGDYEQYF
TRBV25-1	TRBJ2-7	CASSENVNPRQGAYEQYF
TRBV18	TRBJ1-3	CASSNQGQENTIYF
TRBV7-8	TRBJ2-2	CASSLFPGNTGELFF
TRBV12-5	TRBJ2-7	CASGLQGNEQYF
TRBV5-4	TRBJ2-1	CASSLVGGYNEQFF
TRBV5-8	TRBJ2-5	CASSFEYF
TRBV6-4	TRBJ2-1	CASSQSRSREQFF
TRBV11-3	TRBJ2-5	CASSSEETQYF
TRBV4-1	TRBJ2-3	CASSQDYSSGGSTDTQYF
TRBV18	TRBJ2-7	CASSSVPGQGSYEQYF
TRBV7-2	TRBJ1-5	CASSLIQDQPQHF
TRBV4-1	TRBJ1-2	CASSQDETQNNYGYTF
TRBV29-1	TRBJ1-1	CSVGEGEAFF
TRBV12-5	TRBJ1-2	CASGLTGQTPEVYGYTF
TRBV1	TRBJ1-1	CTSSQGRGMNTEAFF
TRBV5-1	TRBJ2-7	CASRSDRGKINEQYF
TRBV30	TRBJ1-3	CAWTTDRGSSGNTIYF
TRBV4-1	TRBJ2-3	CASSQEHINGQGAQYF
TRBV5-4	TRBJ1-2	CASSLPGTGVGYTF